Listed here is a single T cell receptor beta chain. A junction end diverges from the germline sequence, so it may reflect a read error. Assay used: immunoSEQ multiplex PCR; TCRdb lists only in-frame clones, some missing. Here the sample spans roughly 250,000 clones, 80% to 90% being singletons. This specimen belongs to a study of blood T cell repertoires in COVID-19. Study-wide context: T cells, B-cell-depleted T cells, or PBMCs provided the cDNA or gDNA that served as material.

The CDR3 consists of 16 residues. The germline V gene encodes CDR1 LGHNA and CDR2 YNFKEQ. The sample comprised peripheral blood. The chain couples TRBV4-2 to TRBJ2-4; TRBD1 might be the D (6 bases). The sequence was obtained from a man aged 45-65 years with acute or convalescent COVID-19. The CDR3 bases are TGTGCCAGCAGCCAAGAAACAGGGTCGGTGAAAAACATTCAGTATTTC. It yields the protein CASSQETGSVKNIQYF.